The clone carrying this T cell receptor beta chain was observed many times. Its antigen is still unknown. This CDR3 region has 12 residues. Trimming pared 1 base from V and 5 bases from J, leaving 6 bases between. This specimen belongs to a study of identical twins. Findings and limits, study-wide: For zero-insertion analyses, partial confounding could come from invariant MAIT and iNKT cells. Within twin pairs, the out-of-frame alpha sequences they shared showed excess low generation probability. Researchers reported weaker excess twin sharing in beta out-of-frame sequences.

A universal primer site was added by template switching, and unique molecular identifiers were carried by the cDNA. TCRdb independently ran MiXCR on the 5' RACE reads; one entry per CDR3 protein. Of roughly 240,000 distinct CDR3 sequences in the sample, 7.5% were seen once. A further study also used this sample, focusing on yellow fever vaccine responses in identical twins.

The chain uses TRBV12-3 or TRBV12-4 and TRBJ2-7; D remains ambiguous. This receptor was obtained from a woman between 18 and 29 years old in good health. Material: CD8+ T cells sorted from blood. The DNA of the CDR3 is TGTGCCAGCAGTTTAGTCAGGAACGAGCAGTACTTC. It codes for CASSLVRNEQYF.